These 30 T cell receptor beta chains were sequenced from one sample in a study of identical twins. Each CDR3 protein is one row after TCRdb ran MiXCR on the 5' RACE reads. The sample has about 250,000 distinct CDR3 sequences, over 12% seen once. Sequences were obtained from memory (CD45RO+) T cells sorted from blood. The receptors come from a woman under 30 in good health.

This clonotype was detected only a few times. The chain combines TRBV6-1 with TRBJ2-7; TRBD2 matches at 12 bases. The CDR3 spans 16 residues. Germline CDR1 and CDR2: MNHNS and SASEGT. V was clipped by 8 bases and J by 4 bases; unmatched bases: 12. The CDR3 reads CASRLAGGGKSYEQYF. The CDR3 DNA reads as TGTGCCAGCCGGCTAGCGGGAGGGGGTAAATCATACGAGCAGTACTTC.

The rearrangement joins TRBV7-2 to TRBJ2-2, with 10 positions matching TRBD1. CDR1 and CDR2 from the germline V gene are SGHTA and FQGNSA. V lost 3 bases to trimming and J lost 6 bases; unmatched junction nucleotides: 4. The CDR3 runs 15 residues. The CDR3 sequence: CASSFWDRGSGELFF. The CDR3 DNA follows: TGTGCCAGCAGCTTTTGGGACAGGGGTTCCGGGGAGCTGTTTTTT.

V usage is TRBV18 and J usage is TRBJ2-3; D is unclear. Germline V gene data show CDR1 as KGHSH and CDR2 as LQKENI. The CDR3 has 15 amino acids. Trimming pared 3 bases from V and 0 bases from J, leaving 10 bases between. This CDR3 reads CASSPDGQSTDTQYF. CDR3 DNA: TGTGCCAGCTCACCTGACGGGCAAAGCACAGATACGCAGTATTTT.

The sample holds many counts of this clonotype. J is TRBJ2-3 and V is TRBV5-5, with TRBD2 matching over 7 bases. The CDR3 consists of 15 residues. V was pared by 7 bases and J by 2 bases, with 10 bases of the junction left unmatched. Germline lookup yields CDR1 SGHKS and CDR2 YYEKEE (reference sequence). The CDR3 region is CASLSGITPTDTQYF. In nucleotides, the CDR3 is TGTGCCAGCCTCAGCGGGATAACTCCCACAGATACGCAGTATTTT.

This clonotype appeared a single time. The CDR3 DNA follows: TGCAGTGCCTCTACTATAGCGGGGGGGAACTACGAGCAGTACTTC. This codes for CSASTIAGGNYEQYF. V is TRBV20-1 and J is TRBJ2-7; 11 bases are shared with TRBD2. With V trimmed by 6 bases and J by 3 bases, 10 bases remained unmatched. Germline CDR1 DFQATT, CDR2 SNEGSKA (reference sequence). This CDR3 is 15 amino acids long.

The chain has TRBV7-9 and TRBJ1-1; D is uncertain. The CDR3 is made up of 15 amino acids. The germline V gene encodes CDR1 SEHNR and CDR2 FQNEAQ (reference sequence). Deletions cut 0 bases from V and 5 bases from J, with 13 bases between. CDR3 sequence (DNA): TGTGCCAGCAGCTTAGCGGGGTCAGGAAGGACTGAAGCTTTCTTT. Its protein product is CASSLAGSGRTEAFF.

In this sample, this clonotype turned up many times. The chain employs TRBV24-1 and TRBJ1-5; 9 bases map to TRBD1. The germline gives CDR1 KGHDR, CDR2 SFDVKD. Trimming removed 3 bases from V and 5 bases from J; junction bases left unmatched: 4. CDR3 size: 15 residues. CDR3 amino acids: CATSDVQGADQPQHF. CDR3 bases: TGTGCCACCAGTGATGTACAGGGGGCGGATCAGCCCCAGCATTTT.

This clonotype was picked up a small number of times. The DNA of the CDR3 is TGTGCCAGCAGACTAGCGAGCAATCAGCCCCAGCATTTT. This encodes CASRLASNQPQHF. The chain uses TRBV7-8 and TRBJ1-5; D gene uncertain. Germline V gene sequence: CDR1 SGHVS, CDR2 FQNEAQ. The V end lost 6 bases, the J end lost 1 base, and 7 bases lay between the germline ends. CDR3 length equals 13 residues.

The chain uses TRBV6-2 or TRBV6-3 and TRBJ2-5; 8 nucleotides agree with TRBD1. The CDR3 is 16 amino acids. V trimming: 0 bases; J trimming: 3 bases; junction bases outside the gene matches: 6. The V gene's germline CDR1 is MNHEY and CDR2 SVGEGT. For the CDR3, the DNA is TGTGCCAGCAGTTACTCGATGGACAGGGAAAAAGAGACCCAGTACTTC. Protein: CASSYSMDREKETQYF.

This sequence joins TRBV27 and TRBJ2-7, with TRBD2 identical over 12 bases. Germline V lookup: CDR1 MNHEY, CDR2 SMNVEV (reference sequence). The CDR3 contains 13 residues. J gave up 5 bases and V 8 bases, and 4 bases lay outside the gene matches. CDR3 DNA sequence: TGTGCCAGCCGAAGACTAGCGGGAGACGAGCAGTACTTC. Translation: CASRRLAGDEQYF.

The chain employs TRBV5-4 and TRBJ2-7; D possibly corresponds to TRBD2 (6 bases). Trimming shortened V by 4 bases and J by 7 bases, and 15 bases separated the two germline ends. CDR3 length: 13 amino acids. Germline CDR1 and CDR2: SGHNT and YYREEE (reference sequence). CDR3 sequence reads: CASSPYGGVEQYF. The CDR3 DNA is TGTGCCAGCAGCCCTTACGGGGGTGTTGAGCAGTACTTC.

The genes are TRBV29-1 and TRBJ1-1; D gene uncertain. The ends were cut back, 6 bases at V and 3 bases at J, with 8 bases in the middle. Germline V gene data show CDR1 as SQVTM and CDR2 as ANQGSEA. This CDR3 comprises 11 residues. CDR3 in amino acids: CSVTAYTEAFF. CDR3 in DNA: TGCAGCGTCACCGCCTACACTGAAGCTTTCTTT.

Here the CDR3 DNA reads TGTGCCAGCAGCCCTGAAGGGGGCTTAGCGGACACTGAAGCTTTCTTT. This gives the protein CASSPEGGLADTEAFF. The V and J genes are TRBV7-8 and TRBJ1-1, with 7 bases fitting TRBD1. The CDR3 runs to 16 residues. Germline lookup yields CDR1 SGHVS and CDR2 FQNEAQ. With V trimmed by 5 bases and J by 3 bases, 12 bases remained unmatched.

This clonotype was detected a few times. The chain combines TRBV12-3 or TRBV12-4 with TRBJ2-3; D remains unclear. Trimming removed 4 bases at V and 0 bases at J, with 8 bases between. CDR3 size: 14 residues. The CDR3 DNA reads TGTGCCAGCAGTTGGGTGGATAGCACAGATACGCAGTATTTT. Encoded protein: CASSWVDSTDTQYF.

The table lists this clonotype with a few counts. The CDR3 loop is CASSFDRLRSGELFF. Written as DNA, the CDR3 is TGTGCCAGCAGTTTCGACAGGTTGCGATCGGGGGAGCTGTTTTTT. The rearrangement uses TRBV6-5 and TRBJ2-2; D perhaps matches TRBD1 (6 bases). V lost 4 bases, J lost 8 bases, and 17 bases lay in between. Germline V lookup: CDR1 MNHEY, CDR2 SVGAGI. The CDR3 sequence is 15 residues long.

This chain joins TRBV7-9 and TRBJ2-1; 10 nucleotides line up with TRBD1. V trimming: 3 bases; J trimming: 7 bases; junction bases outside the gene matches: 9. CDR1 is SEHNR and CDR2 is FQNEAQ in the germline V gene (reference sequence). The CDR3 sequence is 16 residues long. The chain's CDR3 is CASSFQFSGQGNEQFF. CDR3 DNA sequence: TGTGCCAGCAGCTTTCAGTTTTCGGGACAGGGGAATGAGCAGTTCTTC.

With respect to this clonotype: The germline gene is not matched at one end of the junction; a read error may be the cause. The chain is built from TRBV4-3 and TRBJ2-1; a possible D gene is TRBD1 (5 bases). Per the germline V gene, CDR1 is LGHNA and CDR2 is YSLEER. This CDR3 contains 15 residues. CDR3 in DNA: TGCGCCAGCAGCCCTGGACAAAGCTCCTACAATGAGCAGTCCTTC. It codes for CASSPGQSSYNEQSF.

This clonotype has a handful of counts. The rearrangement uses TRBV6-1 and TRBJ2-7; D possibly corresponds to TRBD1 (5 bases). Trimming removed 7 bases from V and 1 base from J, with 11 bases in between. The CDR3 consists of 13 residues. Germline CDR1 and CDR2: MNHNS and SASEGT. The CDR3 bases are TGTGCCAGCACCCAACAGGAGTCCTACGAGCAGTACTTC. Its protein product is CASTQQESYEQYF.

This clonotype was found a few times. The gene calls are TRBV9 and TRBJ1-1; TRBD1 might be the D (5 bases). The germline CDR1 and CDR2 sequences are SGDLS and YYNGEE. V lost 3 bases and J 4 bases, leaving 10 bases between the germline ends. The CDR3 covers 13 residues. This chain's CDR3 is CASSERGTTEAFF. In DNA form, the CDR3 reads TGTGCCAGCAGCGAAAGGGGTACCACTGAAGCTTTCTTT.

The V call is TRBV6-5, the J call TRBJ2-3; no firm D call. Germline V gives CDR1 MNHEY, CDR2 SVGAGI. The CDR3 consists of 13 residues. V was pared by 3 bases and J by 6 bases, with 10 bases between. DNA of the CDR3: TGTGCCAGCAGTTATCACCGGGCCGATACGCAGTATTTT. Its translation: CASSYHRADTQYF.

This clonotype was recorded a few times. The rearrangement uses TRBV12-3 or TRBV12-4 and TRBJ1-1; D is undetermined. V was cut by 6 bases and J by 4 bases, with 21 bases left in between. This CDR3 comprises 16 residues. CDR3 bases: TGTGCCAGCAGCCGAAGGTGGCGGGCCGCTGGCACTGAAGCTTTCTTT. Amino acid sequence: CASSRRWRAAGTEAFF.

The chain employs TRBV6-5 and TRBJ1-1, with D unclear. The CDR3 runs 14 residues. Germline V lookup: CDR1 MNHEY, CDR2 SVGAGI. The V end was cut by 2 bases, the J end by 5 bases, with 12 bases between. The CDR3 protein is CASSYGGMATEAFF. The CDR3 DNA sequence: TGTGCCAGCAGTTACGGTGGGATGGCAACTGAAGCTTTCTTT.

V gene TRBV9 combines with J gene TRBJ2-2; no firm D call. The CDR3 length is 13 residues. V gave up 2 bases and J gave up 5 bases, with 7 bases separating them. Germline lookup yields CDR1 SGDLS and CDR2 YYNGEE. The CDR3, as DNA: TGTGCCAGCAGCGTGCGCGCAACCGGGGAGCTGTTTTTT. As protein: CASSVRATGELFF.

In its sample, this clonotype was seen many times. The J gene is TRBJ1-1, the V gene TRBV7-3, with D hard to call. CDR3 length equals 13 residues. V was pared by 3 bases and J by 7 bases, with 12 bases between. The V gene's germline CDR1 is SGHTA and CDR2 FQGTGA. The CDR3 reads CASSFTPADEAFF. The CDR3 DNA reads TGTGCCAGCAGCTTCACGCCGGCGGATGAAGCTTTCTTT.

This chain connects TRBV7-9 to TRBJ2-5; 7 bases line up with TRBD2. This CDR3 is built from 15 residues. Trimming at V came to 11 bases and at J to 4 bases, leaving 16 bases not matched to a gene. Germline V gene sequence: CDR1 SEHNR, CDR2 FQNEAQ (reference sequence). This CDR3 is CAGVSSGPSAETQYF. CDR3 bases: TGTGCCGGGGTATCTAGCGGCCCTTCGGCAGAGACCCAGTACTTC.

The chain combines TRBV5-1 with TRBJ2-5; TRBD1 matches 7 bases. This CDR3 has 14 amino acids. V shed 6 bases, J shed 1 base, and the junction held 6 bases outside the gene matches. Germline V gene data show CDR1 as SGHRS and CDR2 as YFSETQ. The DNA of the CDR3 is TGCGCCAGCATGCTAACAGGGGCCCAAGAGACCCAGTACTTC. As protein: CASMLTGAQETQYF.

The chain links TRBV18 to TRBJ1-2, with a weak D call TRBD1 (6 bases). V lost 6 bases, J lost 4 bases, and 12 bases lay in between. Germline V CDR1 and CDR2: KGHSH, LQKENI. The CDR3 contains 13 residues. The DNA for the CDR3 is TGTGCCAGCTCGCCAACAGGGATCTATGGCTACACCTTC. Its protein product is CASSPTGIYGYTF.

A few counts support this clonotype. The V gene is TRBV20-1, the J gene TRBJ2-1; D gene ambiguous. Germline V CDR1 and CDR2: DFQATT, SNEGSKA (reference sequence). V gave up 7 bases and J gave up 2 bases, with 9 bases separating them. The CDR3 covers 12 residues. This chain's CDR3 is CSVTSTYNEQFF. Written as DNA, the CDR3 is TGCAGTGTCACCAGTACCTACAATGAGCAGTTCTTC.

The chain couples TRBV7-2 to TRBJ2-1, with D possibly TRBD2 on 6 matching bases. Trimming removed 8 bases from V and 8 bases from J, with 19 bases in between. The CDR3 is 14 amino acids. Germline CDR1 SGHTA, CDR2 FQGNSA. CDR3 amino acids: CASAAGRPPHEQFF. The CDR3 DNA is TGTGCCAGCGCCGCGGGACGCCCCCCCCATGAGCAGTTCTTC.

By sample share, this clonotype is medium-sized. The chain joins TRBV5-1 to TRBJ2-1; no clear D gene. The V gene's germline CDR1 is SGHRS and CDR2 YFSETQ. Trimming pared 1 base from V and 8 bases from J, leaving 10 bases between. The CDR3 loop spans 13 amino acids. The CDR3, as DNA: TGCGCCAGCAGCTTGACCGGTTTCGATGAGCAGTTCTTC. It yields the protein CASSLTGFDEQFF.